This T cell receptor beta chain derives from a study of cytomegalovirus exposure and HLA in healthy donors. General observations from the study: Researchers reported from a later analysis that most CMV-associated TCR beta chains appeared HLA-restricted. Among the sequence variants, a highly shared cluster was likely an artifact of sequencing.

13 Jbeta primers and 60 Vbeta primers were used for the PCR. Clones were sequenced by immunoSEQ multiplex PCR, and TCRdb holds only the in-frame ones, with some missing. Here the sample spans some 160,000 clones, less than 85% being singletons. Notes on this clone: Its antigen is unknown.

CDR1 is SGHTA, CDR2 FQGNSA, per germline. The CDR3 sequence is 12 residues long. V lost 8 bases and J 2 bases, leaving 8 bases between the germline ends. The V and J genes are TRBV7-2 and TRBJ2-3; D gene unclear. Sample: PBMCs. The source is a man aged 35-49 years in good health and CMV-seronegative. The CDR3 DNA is TGTGCCAGCGGCACCAACACAGATACGCAGTATTTT. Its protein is CASGTNTDTQYF. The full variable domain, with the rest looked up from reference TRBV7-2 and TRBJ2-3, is GAGVSQSPSNKVTEKGKDVELRCDPISGHTALYWYRQSLGQGLEFLIYFQGNSAPDKSGLPSDRFSAERTGGSVSTLTIQRTQQEDSAVYLCASGTNTDTQYFGPGTRLTVL.